What follows are 2 T cell receptor beta chains derived from one specimen sequenced in a study of Graves' ophthalmopathy and Graves' hyperthyroidism. RNA transcripts were the template, and TCR beta CDR3 regions were amplified from them. After a first-round RT-PCR with HTBI primers, a second-round multiplex PCR was run. TCRdb ran MiXCR on the multiplex PCR reads and lists one entry per CDR3 protein. The sample has hundreds of thousands of distinct CDR3 sequences, roughly two fifths seen once. Sequencing was performed on peripheral blood. These receptor sequences come from an adult man with Graves' ophthalmopathy.

The V gene is TRBV5-1, the J gene TRBJ2-5, with TRBD2 matching 10 bases. The CDR3 totals 16 residues. Germline V gene sequence: CDR1 SGHRS, CDR2 YFSETQ. V lost 0 bases, J lost 5 bases, and 7 bases stayed unmatched. The CDR3 nucleotides are TGCGCCAGCAGCTTGGTCCCTAGCGGGAGTAGGGAGACCCAGTACTTC. Residues: CASSLVPSGSRETQYF. Filled out from reference TRBV5-1 and TRBJ2-5, the complete variable domain reads KAGVTQTPRYLIKTRGQQVTLSCSPISGHRSVSWYQQTPGQGLQFLFEYFSETQRNKGNFPGRFSGRQFSNSRSEMNVSTLELGDSALYLCASSLVPSGSRETQYFGPGTRLLVL.

The V call is TRBV6-1, the J call TRBJ1-6; 7 bases line up with TRBD1. V shed 5 bases, J shed 0 bases, and the junction held 10 bases outside the gene matches. The germline V gene has CDR1 MNHNS and CDR2 SASEGT. The CDR3 has 18 amino acids. CDR3 region: CASSPRTGASSYNSPLHF. In DNA form, the CDR3 reads TGTGCCAGCAGTCCGCGAACAGGGGCGTCCTCCTATAATTCACCCCTCCACTTT.